A single sample gave rise to the 5 T cell receptor beta chains below, sequenced in a study of T cells in Graves' hyperthyroidism and ophthalmopathy. RNA transcripts gave rise to amplified TCR beta CDR3 regions. The HTBI primer set drove a first-round RT-PCR of the TCR CDR3. TCRdb reprocessed the multiplex PCR reads via MiXCR and lists one record per CDR3 protein. The sample yields about 530,000 distinct CDR3 sequences, 15% to 20% seen once. Sequencing used blood. All receptors come from a woman aged 18-29 years with Graves' ophthalmopathy.

This clonotype appeared a few times. The J gene is TRBJ1-1, the V gene TRBV5-6; TRBD1 matches 9 bases. This CDR3 spans 13 amino acids. J lost 10 bases, V lost 0 bases, and 4 bases had no gene match. CDR1 is SGHDT and CDR2 is YYEEEE in the germline V gene. The CDR3 coding sequence is TGTGCCAGCAGCTTGGCACAGGGGGCGAGAGCTTTCTTT. This encodes CASSLAQGARAFF.

This clonotype was seen at least ten times. The chain joins TRBV20-1 to TRBJ1-2, with D possibly matching TRBD1 (5 bases). The CDR3 sequence is 16 residues long. V was trimmed by 0 bases and J by 0 bases, leaving 14 bases between them. Per the germline V gene, CDR1 is DFQATT and CDR2 is SNEGSKA (reference sequence). CDR3 in DNA: TGCAGTGCTAGAGATGGTCGGGGCCTAGCTAACTATGGCTACACCTTC. Protein product: CSARDGRGLANYGYTF.

This chain links TRBV2 with TRBJ1-1, with no clear D. The CDR3 runs to 14 residues. The V end was cut by 8 bases, the J end by 1 base, with 14 bases between. The germline CDR1 and CDR2 sequences are SNHLY and FYNNEI. In DNA, the CDR3 is TGTGCCAGCGCAGCCACGACGGAGAACACTGAAGCTTTCTTT. It specifies CASAATTENTEAFF. Filled out from reference TRBV2 and TRBJ1-1, the complete variable domain reads EPEVTQTPSHQVTQMGQEVILRCVPISNHLYFYWYRQILGQKVEFLVSFYNNEISEKSEIFDDQFSVERPDGSNFTLKIRSTKLEDSAMYFCASAATTENTEAFFGQGTRLTVV.

V and J are TRBV5-8 and TRBJ2-7, with 10 bases matching TRBD1. The germline V gene has CDR1 SGHTS and CDR2 YDEGEE. This CDR3 contains 16 residues. J lost 2 bases, V lost 2 bases, and 7 bases had no gene match. In DNA form, the CDR3 reads TGTGCCAGCAGCTTACCGGGACAGGGGCCAACCTACGAGCAGTACTTC. Translated: CASSLPGQGPTYEQYF.

A word on this clonotype: A much larger clone lies one base from this, so it may be a read error. This sequence joins TRBV12-3 or TRBV12-4 and TRBJ2-2; 8 nucleotides align to TRBD2. The V segment lost 0 bases and the J segment 2 bases; nucleotides outside the gene matches: 11. This CDR3 has 19 residues. The CDR3 loop reads CASSLALDRGGRNTGELFF. As DNA, the CDR3 is TGTGCCAGCAGTTTAGCGTTAGATCGGGGGGGCCGTAACACCGGGGAGCTGTTTTTT.